The 14 T cell receptor beta chains below come from one sample, sequenced in a study of tumor-infiltrating lymphocytes in primary liver carcinoma. Each 20-30 mg portion of unsorted bulk tissue served as the source for co-extraction of RNA and DNA. The template, 500 ng total RNA, yielded TCR beta cDNA made with a constant-region primer. Three nested multiplex PCR rounds of slightly modified ARM-PCR generated TCR beta libraries. The study ran its first two PCR rounds for roughly 10 cycles each, using TRBV1-TRBV30 forward primers and a C-beta reverse primer. TCRdb independently ran MiXCR on the multiplex PCR reads; one entry per CDR3 protein. The sample has under 45,000 distinct CDR3 sequences, just under 75% seen once. The specimen was liver tumor tissue from sampling region 4. The subset: tumor region T4, right-lateral pole. These receptors originate from a man aged 40-55 years with primary liver carcinoma and hepatitis B virus infection.

In this sample, this clonotype is medium-sized (0.01 to 0.1%). V is TRBV4-2 and J is TRBJ1-3; 9 bases are a match to TRBD1. The CDR3 runs to 21 residues. The germline gives CDR1 LGHNA, CDR2 YNFKEQ. Trimming at V came to 0 bases and at J to 0 bases, leaving 15 bases not matched to a gene. The CDR3 here is CASSQEGLTGGRISSGNTIYF. The CDR3 region has the DNA TGTGCCAGCAGCCAAGAAGGCTTGACAGGGGGTCGTATTTCCTCTGGAAACACCATATATTTT.

The gene calls are TRBV13 and TRBJ1-1; D is perhaps TRBD1 (6 bases). Per the germline V gene, CDR1 is PRHDT and CDR2 is FYEKMQ (reference sequence). The CDR3 has 15 amino acids. Trimming took off 6 bases at V and 10 bases at J, with 24 bases between the two ends. Written as DNA, the CDR3 is TGTGCCAGCAGGGAGATACAGGGAGCTGGCACCGTAGCTTTCTTT. Translated: CASREIQGAGTVAFF.

Only one count was recorded for this clonotype. An end of the junction differs from the germline gene, which may be a read error. This chain links TRBV29-1 with TRBJ2-3; 9 positions agree with TRBD2. CDR3 length: 14 residues. The V gene's germline CDR1 is SQVTM and CDR2 ANQGSEA. The CDR3 DNA reads as TGCAGCGCTGAGGATAGCGGGAGTGTAGATACGCAATATTTT. Translated, it gives CSAEDSGSVDTQYF.

The chain combines TRBV14 with TRBJ2-7; 8 bases map to TRBD2. Germline V lookup: CDR1 SGHDN, CDR2 FVKESK. The CDR3 loop spans 16 amino acids. For the CDR3, the DNA is TGTACTAGCGGCCAAGGTTCGCAGTCATCCTCCTACGAGCAGTACTTC. Encoded protein: CTSGQGSQSSSYEQYF.

About this clonotype itself: Its ends do not fully match the called genes, so a read error is possible. V gene TRBV11-2 combines with J gene TRBJ2-7; weak D call: TRBD1 (5 bases). Looked up from germline, CDR1 is SGHAT and CDR2 is FQNNGV. This CDR3 is built from 15 residues. DNA for the CDR3: TGTGCCAGCAACTTACGATGGATAGGGGATAACGAGCAGTACTTC. Its protein is CASNLRWIGDNEQYF.

The CDR3 sequence: CARSWTALNSPLHF. The CDR3 nucleotides are TGTGCCCGGTCGTGGACAGCCCTTAATTCACCCCTCCACTTT. The V and J genes are TRBV6-5 and TRBJ1-6; maybe TRBD1 (6 bases). Germline V gives CDR1 MNHEY, CDR2 SVGAGI. V lost 11 bases, J lost 6 bases, and 17 bases lay in between. This CDR3 region has 14 residues.

V is TRBV30 and J is TRBJ2-1; possible D gene TRBD1, 5 bases. Germline V lookup: CDR1 GTSNPN, CDR2 SVGIG (reference sequence). The germline V and J ends were trimmed by 0 bases and 9 bases, with 18 bases remaining between them. The CDR3 spans 15 residues. In nucleotides, the CDR3 is TGTGCCTGGAGTGTAAGGGGCAACTCCTACGGTGAGCAGTTCTTC. It specifies CAWSVRGNSYGEQFF.

To note about this clonotype: The conserved final phenylalanine or tryptophan is absent from the CDR3, which likely points to a read error. The chain couples TRBV7-9 to TRBJ2-1, with a tentative D call TRBD2 (6 bases). The CDR3 sequence is 14 residues long. Trimming pared 3 bases from V and 7 bases from J, leaving 13 bases between. The germline V gene has CDR1 SEHNR and CDR2 FQNEAQ (reference sequence). The CDR3 region has the DNA TGTGCCAGCAGCTTCGGGGGTAGCGATAATGAGCAGTTCCTC. It yields the protein CASSFGGSDNEQFL.

The rearrangement joins TRBV28 to TRBJ2-1; TRBD2 matches at 9 bases. Looked up from germline, CDR1 is MDHEN and CDR2 is SYDVKM. The trim removed 3 bases at V and 8 bases at J, leaving 5 bases unmatched. This CDR3 region has 14 residues. The CDR3 loop is CASSFRREGDEQFF. CDR3 DNA sequence: TGTGCCAGCAGTTTCAGGCGGGAGGGTGATGAGCAGTTCTTC.

As concerns this clonotype: Since a much larger clone is just one base distant, this may be a read error. The genes are TRBV28 and TRBJ1-5; the D is unclear. Germline CDR1 is MDHEN and CDR2 is SYDVKM. CDR3 length equals 15 residues. Trimming removed 11 bases at V and 2 bases at J, with 19 bases between. The CDR3 loop is CAGTSWFMGNQPQHF. The CDR3 DNA is TGTGCCGGCACCTCATGGTTTATGGGCAATCAGCCCCAGCATTTT. Drawing the rest from reference TRBV28 and TRBJ1-5, the complete variable domain is DVKVTQSSRYLVKRTGEKVFLECVQDMDHENMFWYRQDPGLGLRLIYFSYDVKMKEKGDIPEGYSVSREKKERFSLILESASTNQTSMYLCAGTSWFMGNQPQHFGDGTRLSIL.

In regard to this clonotype: Germline is not matched at one junction end, which may reflect a read error. The V gene is TRBV7-8, the J gene TRBJ2-1; D remains unclear. The CDR3 is made up of 14 amino acids. Germline V lookup: CDR1 SGHVS, CDR2 FQNEAQ. The CDR3 DNA reads TGTGCCAGCACCTTACAGCGCCTCAACAGTGAGCAGTTCTTC. Encoded protein: CASTLQRLNSEQFF.

As to this clonotype: An end of the junction does not agree with germline; a read error may underlie this. The chain recombines TRBV6-1 with TRBJ2-1, with TRBD2 matching 7 bases. The CDR3 spans 16 residues. From germline, CDR1 is MNHNS and CDR2 SASEGT. The CDR3 sequence: CASSTLGLLIGNEQLF. CDR3 sequence (DNA): TGTGCCAGCAGTACCCTGGGACTACTCATCGGCAATGAGCAGCTCTTC.

Details on this clonotype: A read error is possible here, since a much larger clone lies one base away. The rearrangement joins TRBV9 to TRBJ1-1, with D possibly matching TRBD1 (6 bases). The germline V gene has CDR1 SGDLS and CDR2 YYNGEE. CDR3 length: 15 amino acids. CDR3 bases: TGTGCCAGCAACGTATGGTCGGGACAGAACACTGAAGCTTTCTTT. Amino acid sequence: CASNVWSGQNTEAFF.

Comments on this clonotype: At one end, the junction sequence differs from germline, possibly due to a read error. The chain is built from TRBV28 and TRBJ1-5; possible D gene TRBD1, 5 bases. From germline, CDR1 is MDHEN and CDR2 SYDVKM. CDR3 size: 14 residues. CDR3 DNA: TGTGCCAGCAGTCAGACAGTTGGCAATCAGCCTCAGCATTTT. It yields the protein CASSQTVGNQPQHF.